The clone carrying this T cell receptor (beta chain) was observed at least ten times. The study amplified TCR beta CDR3 regions using RNA transcripts. The library came from an HTBI-primed first-round RT-PCR and a second-round multiplex PCR. TCRdb passed the multiplex PCR reads through MiXCR, listing each CDR3 protein once. The data show 200,000 to 250,000 distinct CDR3 sequences, about a fifth seen once. Ophthalmopathy donors' eye disease showed moderate-to-severe activity, CAS of at least 3, NOSPECS of at least 4 and duration under 3 months. Establishment of the diagnosis relied upon clinical symptoms, serum thyroxine, TRAb, thyroid ultrasound and orbital computed tomography. Germline-derived CDR1 and CDR2 are MNHEY and SVGAGI. The CDR3 contains 11 residues. Trimming stripped 8 bases from V and 4 bases from J, with 8 bases between. This entry is derived from a study of Graves' ophthalmopathy and Graves' hyperthyroidism. About the research overall: Specimen type is peripheral blood, obtained at initial diagnosis before any treatment.

The sequence derives from a woman aged 45 to 65 with Graves' ophthalmopathy. The chain is built from TRBV6-5 and TRBJ1-1, with D perhaps TRBD1 (5 bases). The specimen was peripheral blood. The CDR3 here is CASQGVTEAFF. In DNA, the CDR3 is TGTGCCAGCCAAGGGGTCACTGAAGCTTTCTTT.